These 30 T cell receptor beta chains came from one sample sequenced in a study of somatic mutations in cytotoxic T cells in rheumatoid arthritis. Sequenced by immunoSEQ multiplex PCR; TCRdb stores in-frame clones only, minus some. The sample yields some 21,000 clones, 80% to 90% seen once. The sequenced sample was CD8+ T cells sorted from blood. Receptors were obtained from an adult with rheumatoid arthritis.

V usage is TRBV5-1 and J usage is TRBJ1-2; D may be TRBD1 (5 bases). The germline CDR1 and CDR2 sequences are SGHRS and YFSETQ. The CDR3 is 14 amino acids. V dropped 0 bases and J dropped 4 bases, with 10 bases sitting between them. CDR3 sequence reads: CASSLEGEFYGYTF. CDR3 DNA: TGCGCCAGCAGCTTGGAAGGGGAATTCTATGGCTACACCTTC.

The CDR3 sequence: CASSQGDRGAYEQYF. The CDR3 DNA is TGCGCCAGCAGCCAAGGGGACAGGGGGGCCTACGAGCAGTACTTC. This chain joins TRBV4-3 and TRBJ2-7, with 11 bases matching TRBD1. CDR3 length: 15 residues. V was clipped by 1 base and J by 2 bases; unmatched bases: 1. Germline V gene data show CDR1 as LGHNA and CDR2 as YSLEER.

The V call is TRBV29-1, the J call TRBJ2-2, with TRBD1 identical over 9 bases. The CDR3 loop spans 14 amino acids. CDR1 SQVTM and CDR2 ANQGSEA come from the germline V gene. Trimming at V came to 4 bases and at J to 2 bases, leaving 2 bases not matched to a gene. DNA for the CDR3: TGCAGCGTTGGGGACAGGGAAAACACCGGGGAGCTGTTTTTT. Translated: CSVGDRENTGELFF.

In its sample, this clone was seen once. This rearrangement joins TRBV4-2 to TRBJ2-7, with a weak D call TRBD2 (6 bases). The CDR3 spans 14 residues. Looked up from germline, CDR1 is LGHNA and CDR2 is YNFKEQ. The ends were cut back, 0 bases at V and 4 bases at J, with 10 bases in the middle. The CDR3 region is CASSQETRAYEQYF. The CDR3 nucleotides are TGTGCCAGCAGCCAAGAGACTAGAGCGTACGAGCAGTACTTC.

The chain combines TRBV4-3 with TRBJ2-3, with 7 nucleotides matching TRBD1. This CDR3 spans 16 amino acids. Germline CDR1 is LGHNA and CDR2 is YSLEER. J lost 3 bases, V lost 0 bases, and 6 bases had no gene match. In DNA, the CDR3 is TGCGCCAGCAGCCAAGATCTCGGGACAGAAACAGATACGCAGTATTTT. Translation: CASSQDLGTETDTQYF.

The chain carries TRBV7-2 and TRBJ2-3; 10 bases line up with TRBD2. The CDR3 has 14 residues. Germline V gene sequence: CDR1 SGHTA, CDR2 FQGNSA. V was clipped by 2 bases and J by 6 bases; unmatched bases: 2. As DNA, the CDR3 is TGTGCCAGCAGCTTAATAGCGGGGGGCGATACGCAGTATTTT. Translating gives CASSLIAGGDTQYF.

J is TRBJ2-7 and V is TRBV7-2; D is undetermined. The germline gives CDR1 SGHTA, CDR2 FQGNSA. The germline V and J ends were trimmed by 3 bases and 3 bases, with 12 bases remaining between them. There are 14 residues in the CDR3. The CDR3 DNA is TGTGCCAGCAGCTTCTCGACTCCCAGCTACGAGCAGTACTTC. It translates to CASSFSTPSYEQYF.

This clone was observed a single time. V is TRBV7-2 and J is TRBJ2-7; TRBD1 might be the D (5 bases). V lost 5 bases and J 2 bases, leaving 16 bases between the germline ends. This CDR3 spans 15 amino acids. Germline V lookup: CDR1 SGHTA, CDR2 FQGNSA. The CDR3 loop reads CASSSDSFRAYEQYF. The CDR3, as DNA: TGTGCCAGCAGCAGCGACAGTTTTAGGGCCTACGAGCAGTACTTC.

CDR3 residues: CASSVSGGASDTQYF. CDR3 nucleotide sequence: TGTGCCAGCAGCGTTAGCGGGGGGGCCTCAGATACGCAGTATTTT. The gene calls are TRBV6-4 and TRBJ2-3; 11 nucleotides align to TRBD2. Germline lookup yields CDR1 MRHNA and CDR2 SNTAGT. V lost 6 bases, J lost 4 bases, and 6 bases stayed unmatched. CDR3 length: 15 residues.

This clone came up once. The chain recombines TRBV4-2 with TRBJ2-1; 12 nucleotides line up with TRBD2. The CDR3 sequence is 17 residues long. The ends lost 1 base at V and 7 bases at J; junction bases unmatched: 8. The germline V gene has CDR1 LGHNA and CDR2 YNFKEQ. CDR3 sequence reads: CASSQGSSGGARNEQFF. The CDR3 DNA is TGTGCCAGCAGCCAAGGTTCTAGCGGGGGGGCGAGGAATGAGCAGTTCTTC.

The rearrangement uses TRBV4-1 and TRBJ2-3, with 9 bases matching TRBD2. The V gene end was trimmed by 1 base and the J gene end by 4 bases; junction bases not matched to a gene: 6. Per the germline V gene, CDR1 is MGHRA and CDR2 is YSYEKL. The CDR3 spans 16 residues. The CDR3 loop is CASSQGPGLASDTQYF. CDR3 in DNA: TGCGCCAGCAGCCAAGGGCCGGGACTAGCATCAGATACGCAGTATTTT.

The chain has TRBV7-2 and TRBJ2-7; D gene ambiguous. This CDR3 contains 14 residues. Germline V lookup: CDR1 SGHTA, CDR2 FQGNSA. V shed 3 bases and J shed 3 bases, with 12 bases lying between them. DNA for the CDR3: TGTGCCAGCAGCTTTTCCTTCCCCGACTACGAGCAGTACTTC. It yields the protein CASSFSFPDYEQYF.

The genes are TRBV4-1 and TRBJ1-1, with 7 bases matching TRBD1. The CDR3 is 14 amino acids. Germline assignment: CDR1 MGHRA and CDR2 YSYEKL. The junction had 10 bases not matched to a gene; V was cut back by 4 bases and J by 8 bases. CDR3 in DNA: TGCGCCAGCAGCCCAACGGAGACAGGGCGGGAAGCTTTCTTT. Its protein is CASSPTETGREAFF.

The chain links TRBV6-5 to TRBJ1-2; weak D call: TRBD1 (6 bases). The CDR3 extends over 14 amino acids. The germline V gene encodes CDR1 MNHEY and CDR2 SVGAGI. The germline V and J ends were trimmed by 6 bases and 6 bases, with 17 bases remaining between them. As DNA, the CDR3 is TGTGCCAGCAGCCCTACAGGGAAGTCGGATGGCTACACCTTC. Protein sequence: CASSPTGKSDGYTF.

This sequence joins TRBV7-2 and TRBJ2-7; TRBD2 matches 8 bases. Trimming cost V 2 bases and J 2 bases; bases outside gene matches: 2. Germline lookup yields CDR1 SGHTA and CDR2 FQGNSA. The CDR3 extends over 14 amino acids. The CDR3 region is CASSLLGGAYEQYF. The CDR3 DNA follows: TGTGCCAGCAGCTTACTCGGGGGGGCCTACGAGCAGTACTTC.

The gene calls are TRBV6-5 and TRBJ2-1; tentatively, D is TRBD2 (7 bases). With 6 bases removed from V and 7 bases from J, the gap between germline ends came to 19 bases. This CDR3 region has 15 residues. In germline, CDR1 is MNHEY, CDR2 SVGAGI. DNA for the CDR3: TGTGCCAGCAGCCATCTGGCGGGGGCGGGAAATGAGCAGTTCTTC. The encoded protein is CASSHLAGAGNEQFF.

CDR3 in DNA: TGCGCCAGCAGCCACACTTGGACGGAGGCGGACTATGGCTACACCTTC. Its translation: CASSHTWTEADYGYTF. V usage is TRBV4-1 and J usage is TRBJ1-2; D unresolved. The germline V gene encodes CDR1 MGHRA and CDR2 YSYEKL. This CDR3 has 16 residues. V shed 3 bases and J shed 3 bases, with 17 bases lying between them.

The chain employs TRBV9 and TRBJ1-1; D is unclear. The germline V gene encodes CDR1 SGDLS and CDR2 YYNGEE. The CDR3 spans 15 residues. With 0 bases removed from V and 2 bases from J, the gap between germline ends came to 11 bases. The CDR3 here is CASSVVQAGNTEAFF. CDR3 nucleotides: TGTGCCAGCAGCGTAGTTCAGGCTGGTAACACTGAAGCTTTCTTT.

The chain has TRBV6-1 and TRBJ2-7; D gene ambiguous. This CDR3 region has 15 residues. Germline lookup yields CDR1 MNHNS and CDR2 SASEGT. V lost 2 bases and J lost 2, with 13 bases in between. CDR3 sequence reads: CASSENALPAYEQYF. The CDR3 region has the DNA TGTGCCAGCAGTGAAAATGCCCTCCCCGCCTACGAGCAGTACTTC.

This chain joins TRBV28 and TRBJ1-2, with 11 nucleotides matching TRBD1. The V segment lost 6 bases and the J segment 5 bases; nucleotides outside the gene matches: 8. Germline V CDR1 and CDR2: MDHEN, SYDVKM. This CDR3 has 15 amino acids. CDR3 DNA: TGTGCCAGCAGACGGACAGGGGGCTCGTGGTATGGCTACACCTTC. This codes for CASRRTGGSWYGYTF.

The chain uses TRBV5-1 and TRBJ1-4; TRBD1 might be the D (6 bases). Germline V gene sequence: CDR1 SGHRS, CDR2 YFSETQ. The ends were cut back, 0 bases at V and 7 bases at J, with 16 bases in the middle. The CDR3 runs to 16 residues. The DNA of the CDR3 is TGCGCCAGCAGCTTGGGTCCAGGGGAAAAGAGTGAAAAACTGTTTTTT. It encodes CASSLGPGEKSEKLFF.

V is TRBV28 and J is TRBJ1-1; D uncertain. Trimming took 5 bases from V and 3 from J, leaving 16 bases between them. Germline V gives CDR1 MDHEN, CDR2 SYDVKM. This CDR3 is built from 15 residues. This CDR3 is CASSIAVGPDTEAFF. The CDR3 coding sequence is TGTGCCAGCAGTATCGCGGTAGGACCGGACACTGAAGCTTTCTTT.

The CDR3 bases are TGCAGCGTTGAACCCCTAGCGGGGGTTGATGAGCAGTTCTTC. Its translation is CSVEPLAGVDEQFF. The rearrangement joins TRBV29-1 to TRBJ2-1; 10 bases are a match to TRBD2. Trimming removed 2 bases from V and 8 bases from J; junction bases left unmatched: 6. The CDR3 totals 14 residues. Germline CDR1 and CDR2: SQVTM and ANQGSEA.

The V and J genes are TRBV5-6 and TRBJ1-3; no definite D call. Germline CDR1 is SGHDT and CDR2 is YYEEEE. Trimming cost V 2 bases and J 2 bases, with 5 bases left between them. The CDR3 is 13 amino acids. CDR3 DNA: TGTGCCAGCAGCTTTACGACTGGAAACACCATATATTTT. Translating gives CASSFTTGNTIYF. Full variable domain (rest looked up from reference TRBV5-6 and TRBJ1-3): DAGVTQSPTHLIKTRGQQVTLRCSPKSGHDTVSWYQQALGQGPQFIFQYYEEEERQRGNFPDRFSGHQFPNYSSELNVNALLLGDSALYLCASSFTTGNTIYFGEGSWLTVV.

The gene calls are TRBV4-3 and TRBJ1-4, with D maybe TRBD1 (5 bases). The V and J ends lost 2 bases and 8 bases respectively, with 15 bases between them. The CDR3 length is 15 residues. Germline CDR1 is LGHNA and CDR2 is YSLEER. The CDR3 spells CASSQRLGVWEKLFF. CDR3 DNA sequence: TGCGCCAGCAGCCAACGGCTGGGGGTTTGGGAAAAACTGTTTTTT.

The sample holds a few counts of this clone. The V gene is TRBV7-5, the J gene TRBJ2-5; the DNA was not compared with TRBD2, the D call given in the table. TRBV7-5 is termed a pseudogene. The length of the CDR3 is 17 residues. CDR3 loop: CVRSLVRTSGDLETQYF. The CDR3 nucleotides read TGTGTCAGAAGCTTAGTTCGAACTAGCGGGGATCTTGAGACCCAGTACTTC.

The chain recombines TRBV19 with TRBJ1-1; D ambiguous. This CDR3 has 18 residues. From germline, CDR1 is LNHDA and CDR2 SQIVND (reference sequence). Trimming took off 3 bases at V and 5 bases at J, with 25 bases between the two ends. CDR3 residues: CASSIIRAHAPPGTEAFF. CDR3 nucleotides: TGTGCCAGTAGTATTATTCGAGCTCATGCCCCGCCGGGAACTGAAGCTTTCTTT.

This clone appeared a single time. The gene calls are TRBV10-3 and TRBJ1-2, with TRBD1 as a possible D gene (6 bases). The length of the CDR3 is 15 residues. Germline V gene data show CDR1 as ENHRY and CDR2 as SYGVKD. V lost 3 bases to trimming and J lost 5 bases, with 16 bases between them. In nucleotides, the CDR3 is TGTGCCATCAGTGAAGGGCTCGCAGGGGAGTATGGCTACACCTTC. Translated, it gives CAISEGLAGEYGYTF.

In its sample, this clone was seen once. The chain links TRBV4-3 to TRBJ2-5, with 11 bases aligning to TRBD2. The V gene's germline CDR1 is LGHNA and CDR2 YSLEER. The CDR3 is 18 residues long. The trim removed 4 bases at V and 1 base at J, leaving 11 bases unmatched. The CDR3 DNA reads TGCGCCAGCAGCCCAGGAGAGGCTAGCGGGGGGATCCAAGAGACCCAGTACTTC. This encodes CASSPGEASGGIQETQYF.

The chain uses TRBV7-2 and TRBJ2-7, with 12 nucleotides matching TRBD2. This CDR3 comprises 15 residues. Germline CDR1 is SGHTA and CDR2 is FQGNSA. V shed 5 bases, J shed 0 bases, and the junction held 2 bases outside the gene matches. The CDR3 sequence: CASSKTSGGSYEQYF. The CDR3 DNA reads TGTGCCAGCAGCAAGACTAGCGGGGGCTCCTACGAGCAGTACTTC.